This T cell receptor (beta chain) comes out of a study of read filtering for tumor transcriptome and immune sequencing. Study-level background: Patients were 17 male and some 13 female, mean age around 66 years, range about 45 to 85.

At the time of active disease, bone marrow was collected from every patient. CDR3 length equals 14 residues. Per the germline V gene, CDR1 is SGHRS and CDR2 is YFSETQ. V dropped 0 bases and J dropped 2; count of bases not matched to a gene: 0. Study-level results: Correlation between methods rose after single-read clonotypes were removed.

The library was built from about 370 ng RNA with molecular barcoded adaptors for alpha/delta and beta/gamma chains. Via MiXCR, TCRdb re-called the reads, giving one row per CDR3 protein. The profile covers 30,000 to 35,000 distinct CDR3 sequences, with less than 20% appearing a single time and around 16% taken by the ten largest. This clonotype occurred many times. As yet, its antigen is unknown. Material for sequencing was a population of CD138-negative cells sorted from bone marrow. V and J are TRBV5-1 and TRBJ2-7; 9 nucleotides align to TRBD2. The clonotype originates from a donor aged 40 or over with multiple myeloma. The CDR3 bases are TGCGCCAGCAGCTTGGTAGCGGGAGCCTACGAGCAGTACTTC. Protein sequence: CASSLVAGAYEQYF.